One and the same sample provided the 16 T cell receptor beta chains below, sequenced in a study of T cell responses to AZD1222 COVID-19 vaccine. Method: immunoSEQ multiplex PCR; TCRdb's copy keeps in-frame clones and lacks some. The sample yields around 130,000 clones, roughly 92% seen once. The material sequenced was peripheral blood, taken on day 0 of AZD1222 vaccination. The origin of the receptors is an adult in good health.

There are a few counts of this clone. This chain's CDR3 is CASSLSLTSGRWETQYF. The CDR3, as DNA: TGTGCCAGCAGCTTATCATTAACTAGCGGGAGGTGGGAGACCCAGTACTTC. The rearrangement joins TRBV7-8 to TRBJ2-5, with TRBD2 identical over 12 bases. The germline V gene encodes CDR1 SGHVS and CDR2 FQNEAQ. V lost 2 bases and J lost 5; bases outside the gene matches: 9. The CDR3 is made up of 17 amino acids.

This clone was observed a single time. The chain uses TRBV9 and TRBJ2-5, with D possibly matching TRBD2 (5 bases). The V end was cut by 0 bases, the J end by 5 bases, with 8 bases between. Germline CDR1 and CDR2: SGDLS and YYNGEE. The CDR3 has 13 amino acids. The CDR3 nucleotides are TGTGCCAGCAGCGTAGGAGGGAGTGAGACCCAGTACTTC. It yields the protein CASSVGGSETQYF.

The CDR3 bases are TGTGCCAGCTCACCACTACAGGACGTTCAGACCCAGTACTTC. It encodes CASSPLQDVQTQYF. The chain links TRBV18 to TRBJ2-5, with D possibly matching TRBD1 (5 bases). The CDR3 runs 14 residues. Germline V lookup: CDR1 KGHSH, CDR2 LQKENI. V lost 1 base to trimming and J lost 6 bases, with 12 bases between them.

The chain joins TRBV27 to TRBJ1-1, with TRBD1 matching 8 bases. This CDR3 is 16 amino acids long. The germline CDR1 and CDR2 sequences are MNHEY and SMNVEV (reference sequence). With 1 base clipped from V and 7 bases from J, the junction kept 11 bases outside the gene matches. The CDR3 bases are TGTGCCAGCAGTTTATTCCCGGACAGGGTGGACGGTGAAGCTTTCTTT. It translates to CASSLFPDRVDGEAFF.

The V and J genes are TRBV30 and TRBJ2-7; 8 nucleotides align to TRBD2. V trimming: 3 bases; J trimming: 0 bases; junction bases outside the gene matches: 4. CDR1 GTSNPN and CDR2 SVGIG come from the germline V gene (reference sequence). There are 14 residues in the CDR3. The CDR3 sequence is CAWRKAGDSYEQYF. Here the CDR3 DNA reads TGTGCCTGGAGAAAAGCGGGAGACTCCTACGAGCAGTACTTC.

The chain joins TRBV3-1 (or the pseudogene TRBV3-2) to TRBJ1-2; D gene uncertain. The CDR3 runs 12 residues. CDR1 and CDR2 (germline): LGHDT, YNNKEL (reference sequence). V was cut by 5 bases and J by 8 bases, with 12 bases left in between. Here the CDR3 reads CASSTVEGGYTF. CDR3 in DNA: TGTGCCAGCAGCACAGTGGAAGGAGGCTACACCTTC.

V is TRBV6-2 or TRBV6-3 and J is TRBJ2-3, with TRBD2 as a possible D gene (6 bases). The length of the CDR3 is 20 residues. Germline V gives CDR1 MNHEY, CDR2 SVGEGT. V was cut by 4 bases and J by 6 bases, with 32 bases left in between. CDR3: CASSSLIHPGVSAVWDTQYF. The DNA for the CDR3 is TGTGCCAGCAGTTCCCTTATCCATCCGGGAGTAAGTGCCGTATGGGATACGCAGTATTTT.

This clone was seen a single time. V gene TRBV5-4 combines with J gene TRBJ1-1; a weak D match, TRBD1 (5 bases). CDR3 size: 17 residues. The ends were cut back, 0 bases at V and 1 base at J, with 16 bases in the middle. From germline, CDR1 is SGHNT and CDR2 YYREEE (reference sequence). CDR3 nucleotide sequence: TGTGCCAGCAGCTTGGAGGGATTCGGGGGATGGAACACTGAAGCTTTCTTT. It codes for CASSLEGFGGWNTEAFF.

The chain links TRBV9 to TRBJ1-6, with D possibly TRBD1 on 5 matching bases. Deletions cut 0 bases from V and 5 bases from J, with 9 bases between. Looked up from germline, CDR1 is SGDLS and CDR2 is YYNGEE. This CDR3 has 15 residues. The DNA of the CDR3 is TGTGCCAGCAGCGTAGGGGGGGGGAATAATTCACCCCTCCACTTT. Translating it yields CASSVGGGNNSPLHF. Variable domain in full (rest from reference TRBV9 and TRBJ1-6): DSGVTQTPKHLITATGQRVTLRCSPRSGDLSVYWYQQSLDQGLQFLIQYYNGEERAKGNILERFSAQQFPDLHSELNLSSLELGDSALYFCASSVGGGNNSPLHFGNGTRLTVT.

DNA of the CDR3: TGTGCCAGCAGCTTAAGCGGGGGGTCCTACAATGAGCAGTTCTTC. Translated: CASSLSGGSYNEQFF. This chain joins TRBV7-3 and TRBJ2-1; TRBD2 agrees at 8 bases. Looked up from germline, CDR1 is SGHTA and CDR2 is FQGTGA. The CDR3 consists of 15 residues. V lost 1 base, J lost 1 base, and 0 bases stayed unmatched.

The chain recombines TRBV28 with TRBJ2-3, with D hard to call. The V gene lost 5 bases and the J gene lost 3 bases, with 15 bases spanning the gap. Germline CDR1 reads MDHEN; CDR2 reads SYDVKM. The CDR3 is 15 residues long. The CDR3 nucleotides are TGTGCCAGCAGTCCCCGGAGCGTAATAACAGATACGCAGTATTTT. Its translation: CASSPRSVITDTQYF.

Only one count was recorded for this clone. The chain carries TRBV30 and TRBJ2-5; D possibly uses TRBD1 or TRBD2 (5 bases each). The ends were cut back, 2 bases at V and 1 base at J, with 11 bases in the middle. The CDR3 consists of 14 residues. Germline V gene sequence: CDR1 GTSNPN, CDR2 SVGIG (reference sequence). CDR3 residues: CAWSFGGGQETQYF. DNA of the CDR3: TGTGCCTGGAGTTTTGGGGGTGGCCAAGAGACCCAGTACTTC.

The chain joins TRBV3-1 (or the pseudogene TRBV3-2) to TRBJ2-5; TRBD2 matches at 12 bases. Germline CDR1 LGHDT, CDR2 YNNKEL (reference sequence). This CDR3 comprises 15 residues. The V gene end was trimmed by 1 base and the J gene end by 5 bases; junction bases not matched to a gene: 2. CDR3 in DNA: TGTGCCAGCAGCCAAGCGCTAGCGGGAGGGGAGACCCAGTACTTC. Protein product: CASSQALAGGETQYF.

The J gene is TRBJ2-1, the V gene TRBV7-2, with D perhaps matching TRBD1 (7 bases). Germline V CDR1 and CDR2: SGHTA, FQGNSA. The CDR3 length is 19 residues. Trimming took 5 bases from V and 3 from J, leaving 26 bases between them. CDR3 DNA: TGTGCCAGCAGCCTTGAGCGGAGGGGGCGACCGCTTTACTACAATGAGCAGTTCTTC. Translating it yields CASSLERRGRPLYYNEQFF. Complete variable domain (other parts from reference TRBV7-2 and TRBJ2-1): GAGVSQSPSNKVTEKGKDVELRCDPISGHTALYWYRQSLGQGLEFLIYFQGNSAPDKSGLPSDRFSAERTGGSVSTLTIQRTQQEDSAVYLCASSLERRGRPLYYNEQFFGPGTRLTVL.

The chain has TRBV4-2 and TRBJ2-7, with TRBD1 matching 9 bases. The CDR3 extends over 14 amino acids. Germline V gene data show CDR1 as LGHNA and CDR2 as YNFKEQ. V lost 4 bases to trimming and J lost 4 bases; unmatched junction nucleotides: 5. CDR3 loop: CASSPLTGGYEQYF. The CDR3 DNA reads TGTGCCAGCAGCCCCTTGACAGGGGGGTACGAGCAGTACTTC.

The chain recombines TRBV15 with TRBJ2-7; D not resolved. Trimming took 0 bases from V and 0 from J, leaving 9 bases between them. CDR3 length equals 15 residues. Germline V gene lookup returns CDR1 LNHNV and CDR2 YYDKDF (reference sequence). The CDR3 region is CATSRDQMSSYEQYF. As DNA, the CDR3 is TGTGCCACCAGCAGAGACCAGATGAGCTCCTACGAGCAGTACTTC.